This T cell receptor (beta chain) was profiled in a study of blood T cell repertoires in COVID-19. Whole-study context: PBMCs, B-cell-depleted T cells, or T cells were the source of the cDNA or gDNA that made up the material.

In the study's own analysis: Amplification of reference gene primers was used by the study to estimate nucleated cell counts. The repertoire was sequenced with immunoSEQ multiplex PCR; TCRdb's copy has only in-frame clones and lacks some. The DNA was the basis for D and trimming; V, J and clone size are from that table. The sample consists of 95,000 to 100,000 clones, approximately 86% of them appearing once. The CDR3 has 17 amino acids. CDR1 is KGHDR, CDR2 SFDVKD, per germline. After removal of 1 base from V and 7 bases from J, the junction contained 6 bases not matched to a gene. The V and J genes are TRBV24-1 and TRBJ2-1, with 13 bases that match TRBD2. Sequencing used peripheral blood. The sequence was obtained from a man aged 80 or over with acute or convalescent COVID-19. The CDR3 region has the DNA TGTGCCACCAGTGATTTTCGTGGACTAGCGGGAGCAAATGAGCAGTTCTTC. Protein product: CATSDFRGLAGANEQFF.